The clone carrying this T cell receptor beta chain was found a few times. Its specificity is not known. The CDR3 runs 13 residues. CDR1 and CDR2 (germline): SGHRS, YFSETQ. The V end was cut by 3 bases, the J end by 8 bases, with 11 bases between. Semi-nested PCR with Nested Universal Primer A followed constant-region reverse priming of full-length variable regions. In TCRdb, the 5' RACE reads were re-called with MiXCR into one record per CDR3 protein. The sample gives about 55,000 distinct CDR3 sequences, around 21% of which show up once; 2.5% to 3.5% is in the top ten. Regarding the study as a whole: The larger cohort examined one V-J beta rearrangement, not whole repertoires. Tumor memory CD4+ T cell TCR gene usage clustered with blood and lymph node memory CD4+ cells and lymph node naive CD4+ cells. Greatest tumor Treg TCR overlap was with tumor naive CD4+ cells.

Tregs were sorted as CD4+CD25+CD127-/low cells. This clonotype was obtained from a female donor with breast cancer. The sequencing input was tumor-infiltrating Tregs sorted from the breast tumor. The V call is TRBV5-1, the J call TRBJ1-4; no clear D gene. CDR3 residues: CASSYSPGEKLFF. CDR3 nucleotides: TGCGCCAGCAGCTATTCCCCGGGCGAAAAACTGTTTTTT. Supplemented by reference TRBV5-1 and TRBJ1-4, the full variable domain reads KAGVTQTPRYLIKTRGQQVTLSCSPISGHRSVSWYQQTPGQGLQFLFEYFSETQRNKGNFPGRFSGRQFSNSRSEMNVSTLELGDSALYLCASSYSPGEKLFFGSGTQLSVL.